These 18 T cell receptor beta chains were sequenced from one sample in a study of Ad26.COV2.S vaccination and SARS-CoV-2 variants. Stated treatment: over 15 received Ad26.COV2.S at low or high dose, single or two shots; about 5 received placebo; per-sample allocation not given. Each sample was drawn 63 days after the first injection (of vaccine or placebo). The protocol was immunoSEQ multiplex PCR, while the TCRdb copy is restricted to in-frame clones and leaves out a portion. Of approximately 500,000 clones listed, approximately 88% are singletons. Material: peripheral blood, obtained in a trial of Ad26.COV2.S vaccine versus placebo. The origin of the receptors is a person aged 18-60 years who received the Ad26.COV2.S COVID-19 vaccine or a placebo.

In DNA, the CDR3 is TGTGCCAGCAGCTTAATGCGGGCTGGGGCCAACGTCCTGACTTTC. Protein: CASSLMRAGANVLTF. V gene TRBV7-3 combines with J gene TRBJ2-6, with TRBD2 as a possible D gene (5 bases). The germline V gene encodes CDR1 SGHTA and CDR2 FQGTGA. V was trimmed by 1 base and J by 2 bases, leaving 6 bases between them. The length of the CDR3 is 15 residues.

This clone was detected once. The rearrangement links TRBV15 to TRBJ1-1, with D possibly TRBD1 on 6 matching bases. Germline assignment: CDR1 LNHNV and CDR2 YYDKDF (reference sequence). CDR3 length: 13 amino acids. Trimming took 8 bases from V and 3 from J, leaving 13 bases between them. Here the CDR3 DNA reads TGTGCCACCTCCTGGGGGGCAGACACTGAAGCTTTCTTT. It translates to CATSWGADTEAFF.

This clone has only a few counts. The J gene is TRBJ2-7, the V gene TRBV5-4; TRBD2 matches 13 bases. The CDR3 length is 15 residues. CDR1 and CDR2 from the germline V gene are SGHNT and YYREEE (reference sequence). V shed 4 bases, J shed 4 bases, and the junction held 5 bases outside the gene matches. CDR3 in amino acids: CASSTGTSGKYEQYF. The CDR3 bases are TGTGCCAGCAGCACGGGGACTAGCGGGAAATACGAGCAGTACTTC.

The chain links TRBV11-2 to TRBJ2-3; TRBD2 matches at 8 bases. Germline V CDR1 and CDR2: SGHAT, FQNNGV. This CDR3 spans 17 amino acids. V trimming: 4 bases; J trimming: 0 bases; junction bases outside the gene matches: 9. The CDR3 reads CASSSKRTSLSTDTQYF. Here the CDR3 DNA reads TGTGCCAGCAGCTCCAAAAGGACTAGCCTTAGCACAGATACGCAGTATTTT.

This clone was seen only once. The chain uses TRBV4-2 and TRBJ2-2; the D is unclear. The CDR3 runs 14 residues. V was cut by 3 bases and J by 7 bases, with 12 bases left in between. Germline values: CDR1 LGHNA, CDR2 YNFKEQ. CDR3 sequence reads: CASSQGPLDGELFF. The DNA for the CDR3 is TGTGCCAGCAGCCAGGGTCCTCTGGACGGGGAGCTGTTTTTT.

This rearrangement joins TRBV12-5 to TRBJ1-1; the D is unclear. The CDR3 spans 13 residues. Trimming removed 7 bases from V and 7 bases from J, with 16 bases in between. Germline V gene sequence: CDR1 LGHNT, CDR2 FRNRAP. The CDR3 sequence is CASAPLGSSEAFF. For the CDR3, the DNA is TGTGCTAGTGCCCCCTTGGGGTCTAGTGAAGCTTTCTTT.

The V and J genes are TRBV2 and TRBJ1-1; D might be TRBD1 (6 bases). This CDR3 contains 12 residues. The germline V gene has CDR1 SNHLY and CDR2 FYNNEI. CDR3 sequence reads: CAVIQGNTEAFF. CDR3 in DNA: TGTGCAGTCATACAGGGGAACACTGAAGCTTTCTTT.

The gene calls are TRBV19 and TRBJ2-5; TRBD1 is a possible D gene (6 bases). CDR3 length: 12 amino acids. Deletions cut 6 bases from V and 5 bases from J, with 10 bases between. Germline CDR1 is LNHDA and CDR2 is SQIVND (reference sequence). In nucleotides, the CDR3 is TGTGCCAGTAGCCGGACAGCCGAGACCCAGTACTTC. This translates into CASSRTAETQYF.

The rearrangement links TRBV3-1 (or the pseudogene TRBV3-2) to TRBJ2-5; D remains unclear. V lost 4 bases and J 4 bases, leaving 13 bases between the germline ends. Germline CDR1 reads LGHDT; CDR2 reads YNNKEL (reference sequence). The CDR3 contains 14 residues. The CDR3 DNA follows: TGTGCCAGCAGCCCCTCAATGGGCCGAGAGACCCAGTACTTC. Translating gives CASSPSMGRETQYF.

This chain uses TRBV19 with TRBJ2-5; D is ambiguous. The CDR3 is made up of 13 amino acids. V lost 6 bases and J lost 2, with 10 bases in between. The germline gives CDR1 LNHDA, CDR2 SQIVND (reference sequence). The CDR3 DNA follows: TGTGCCAGTAGCCCCGGGCCACAAGAGACCCAGTACTTC. Protein sequence: CASSPGPQETQYF.

V is TRBV24-1 and J is TRBJ1-4, with no clear D. There are 15 residues in the CDR3. Trimming removed 3 bases at V and 7 bases at J, with 14 bases between. Germline V gives CDR1 KGHDR, CDR2 SFDVKD. CDR3 in DNA: TGTGCCACCAGTGATCGTGGGGTTGAGGGTGAAAAACTGTTTTTT. Encoded protein: CATSDRGVEGEKLFF.

The V gene is TRBV9, the J gene TRBJ2-3; no clear D gene. Germline V lookup: CDR1 SGDLS, CDR2 YYNGEE. V dropped 6 bases and J dropped 3 bases, with 14 bases sitting between them. CDR3 length: 14 residues. CDR3 sequence: CASKGFEMTDTQYF. The CDR3 region has the DNA TGTGCCAGCAAGGGATTTGAGATGACAGATACGCAGTATTTT.

The J gene is TRBJ2-1, the V gene TRBV4-3, with 7 positions matching TRBD1. The CDR3 is made up of 14 amino acids. With 1 base clipped from V and 7 bases from J, the junction kept 4 bases outside the gene matches. From germline, CDR1 is LGHNA and CDR2 YSLEER. The CDR3, as DNA: TGCGCCAGCAGCCAAGTCGGGACAGCTAATGAGCAGTTCTTC. This sequence encodes CASSQVGTANEQFF.

The chain links TRBV15 to TRBJ2-2; D unresolved. The CDR3 sequence is 13 residues long. CDR1 LNHNV and CDR2 YYDKDF come from the germline V gene (reference sequence). Trimming took 3 bases from V and 4 from J, leaving 6 bases between them. In DNA, the CDR3 is TGTGCCACCAGCAGGCCCGTCACCGGGGAGCTGTTTTTT. Encoded protein: CATSRPVTGELFF.

This rearrangement joins TRBV24-1 to TRBJ2-3, with D maybe TRBD2 (7 bases). Trimming took off 7 bases at V and 0 bases at J, with 19 bases between the two ends. The CDR3 contains 17 residues. CDR1 and CDR2 from the germline V gene are KGHDR and SFDVKD. For the CDR3, the DNA is TGTGCCACCAGCAAGAGGGGGGGGGATACTAGCACAGATACGCAGTATTTT. Encoded protein: CATSKRGGDTSTDTQYF.

The chain recombines TRBV29-1 with TRBJ1-2; no definite D call. Germline V gene data show CDR1 as SQVTM and CDR2 as ANQGSEA. This CDR3 has 12 amino acids. V lost 1 base, J lost 3 bases, and 6 bases lay in between. The CDR3 sequence: CSVEVGDYGYTF. The CDR3 nucleotides are TGCAGCGTTGAAGTTGGGGACTATGGCTACACCTTC.

V and J are TRBV28 and TRBJ2-7; TRBD2 is a possible D gene (5 bases). Per the germline V gene, CDR1 is MDHEN and CDR2 is SYDVKM. V lost 6 bases and J 1 base, leaving 16 bases between the germline ends. This CDR3 comprises 15 residues. The CDR3 coding sequence is TGTGCCAGCAGGTCCCCCGGGCCGGGATCCTACGAGCAGTACTTC. Translating gives CASRSPGPGSYEQYF.

This clone was seen only once. CDR3 DNA sequence: TGCGCCAGCAGCCCTGGGGGTTTTGGGGGCACAGATACGCAGTATTTT. It specifies CASSPGGFGGTDTQYF. V usage is TRBV5-1 and J usage is TRBJ2-3; possibly TRBD1 or TRBD2 for D (5 bases each). Trimming removed 4 bases at V and 1 base at J, with 16 bases between. The germline V gene has CDR1 SGHRS and CDR2 YFSETQ. The CDR3 is 16 amino acids.